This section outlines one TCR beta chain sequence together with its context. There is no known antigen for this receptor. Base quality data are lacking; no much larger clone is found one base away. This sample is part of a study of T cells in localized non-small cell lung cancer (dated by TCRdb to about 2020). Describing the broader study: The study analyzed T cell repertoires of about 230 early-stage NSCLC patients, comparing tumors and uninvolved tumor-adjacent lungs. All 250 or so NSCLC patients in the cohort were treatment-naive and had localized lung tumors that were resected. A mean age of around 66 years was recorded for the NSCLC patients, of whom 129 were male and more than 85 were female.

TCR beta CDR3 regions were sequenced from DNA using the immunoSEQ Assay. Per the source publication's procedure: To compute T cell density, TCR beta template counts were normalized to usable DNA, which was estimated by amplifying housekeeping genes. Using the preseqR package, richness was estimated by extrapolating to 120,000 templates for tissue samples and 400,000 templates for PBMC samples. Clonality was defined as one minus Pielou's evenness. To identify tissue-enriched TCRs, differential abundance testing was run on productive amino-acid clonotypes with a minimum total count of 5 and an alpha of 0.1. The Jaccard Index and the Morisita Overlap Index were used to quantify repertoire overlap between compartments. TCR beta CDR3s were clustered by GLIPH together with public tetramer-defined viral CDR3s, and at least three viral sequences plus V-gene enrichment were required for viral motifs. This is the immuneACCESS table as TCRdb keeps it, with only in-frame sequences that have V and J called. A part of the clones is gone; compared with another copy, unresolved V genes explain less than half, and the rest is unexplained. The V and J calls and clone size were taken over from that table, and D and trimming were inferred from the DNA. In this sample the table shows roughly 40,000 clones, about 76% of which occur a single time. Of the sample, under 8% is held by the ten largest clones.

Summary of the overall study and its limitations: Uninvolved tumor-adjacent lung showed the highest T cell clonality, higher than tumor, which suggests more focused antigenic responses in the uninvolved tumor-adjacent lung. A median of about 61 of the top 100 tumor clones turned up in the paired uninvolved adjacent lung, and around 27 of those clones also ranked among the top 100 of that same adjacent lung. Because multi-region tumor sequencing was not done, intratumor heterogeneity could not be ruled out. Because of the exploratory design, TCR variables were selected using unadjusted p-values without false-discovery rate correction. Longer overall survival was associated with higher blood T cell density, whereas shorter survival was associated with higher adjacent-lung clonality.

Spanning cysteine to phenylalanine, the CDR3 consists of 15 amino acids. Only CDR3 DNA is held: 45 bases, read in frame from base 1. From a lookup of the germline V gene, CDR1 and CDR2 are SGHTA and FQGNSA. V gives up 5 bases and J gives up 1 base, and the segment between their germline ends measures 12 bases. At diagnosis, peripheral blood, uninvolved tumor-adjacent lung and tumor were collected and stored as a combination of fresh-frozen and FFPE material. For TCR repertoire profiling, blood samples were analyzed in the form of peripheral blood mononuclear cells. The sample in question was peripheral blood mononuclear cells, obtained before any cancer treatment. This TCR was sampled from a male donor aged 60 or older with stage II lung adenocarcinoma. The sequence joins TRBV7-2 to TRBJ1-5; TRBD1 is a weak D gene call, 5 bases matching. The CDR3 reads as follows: CASSPRQTSNQPQHF. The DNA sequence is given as TGTGCCAGCAGCCCGCGACAGACGAGCAATCAGCCCCAGCATTTT.